This T cell receptor (beta chain) was identified during a study of T-cell memory formation after mild COVID-19. In the study overall: TCR clusters were mostly donor specific.

V was shortened by 2 bases and J by 2 bases, with 9 bases between the two germline ends. This CDR3 contains 15 residues. CDR1 is ENHRY and CDR2 is SYGVKD in the germline V gene. UMIs and sample barcodes were carried by the TCR alpha and TCR beta cDNA libraries that 5'RACE produced using constant-segment primers. One entry per CDR3 protein results from TCRdb running MiXCR on the 5' RACE reads. The table includes approximately 250,000 distinct CDR3 sequences, roughly 14% detected once. This clonotype was observed a handful of times. This sequence originates from an adult woman who had mild COVID-19 (a few samples of this study predate the infection). Cell type and time point are not known. What was sequenced was PBMCs or a T cell subset sorted from them (not recorded which). The chain is built from TRBV10-3 and TRBJ2-2, with a tentative D call TRBD2 (5 bases). CDR3: CAISETRTNTGELFF. The CDR3, as DNA: TGTGCCATCAGTGAGACTAGAACCAACACCGGGGAGCTGTTTTTT.